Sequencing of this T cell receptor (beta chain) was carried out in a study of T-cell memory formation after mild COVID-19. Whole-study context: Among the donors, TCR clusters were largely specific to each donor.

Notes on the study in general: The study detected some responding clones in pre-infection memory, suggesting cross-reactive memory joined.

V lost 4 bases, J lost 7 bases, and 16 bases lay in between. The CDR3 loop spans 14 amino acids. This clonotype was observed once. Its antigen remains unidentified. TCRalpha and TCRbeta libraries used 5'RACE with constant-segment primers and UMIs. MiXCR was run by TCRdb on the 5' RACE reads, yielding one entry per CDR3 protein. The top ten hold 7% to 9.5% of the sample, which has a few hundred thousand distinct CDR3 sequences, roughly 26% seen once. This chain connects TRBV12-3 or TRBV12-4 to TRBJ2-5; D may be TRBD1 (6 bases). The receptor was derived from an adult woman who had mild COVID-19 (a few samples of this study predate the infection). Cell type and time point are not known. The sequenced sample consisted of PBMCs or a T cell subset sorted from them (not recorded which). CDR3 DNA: TGTGCCAGCAGTTCCACAGGGACAATGGGGACCCAGTACTTC. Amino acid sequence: CASSSTGTMGTQYF.